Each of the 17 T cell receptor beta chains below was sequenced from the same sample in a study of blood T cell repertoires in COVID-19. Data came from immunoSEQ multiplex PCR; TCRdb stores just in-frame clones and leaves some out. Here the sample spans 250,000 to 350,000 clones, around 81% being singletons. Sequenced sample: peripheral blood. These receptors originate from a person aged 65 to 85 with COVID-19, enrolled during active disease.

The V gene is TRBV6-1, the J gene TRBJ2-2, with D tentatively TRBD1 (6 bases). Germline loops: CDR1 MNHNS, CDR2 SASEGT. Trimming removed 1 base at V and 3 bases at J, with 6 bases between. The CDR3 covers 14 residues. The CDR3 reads CASSEDRDTGELFF. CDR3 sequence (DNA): TGTGCCAGCAGTGAAGACAGGGACACCGGGGAGCTGTTTTTT.

The CDR3 nucleotides read TGTGCCAGCTCACCACGAGCGGGAGGAAACTCCTACAATGAGCAGTTCTTC. This encodes CASSPRAGGNSYNEQFF. The chain recombines TRBV18 with TRBJ2-1, with TRBD2 matching 9 bases. V trimming: 1 base; J trimming: 0 bases; junction bases outside the gene matches: 4. CDR3 size: 17 residues. Germline lookup yields CDR1 KGHSH and CDR2 LQKENI.

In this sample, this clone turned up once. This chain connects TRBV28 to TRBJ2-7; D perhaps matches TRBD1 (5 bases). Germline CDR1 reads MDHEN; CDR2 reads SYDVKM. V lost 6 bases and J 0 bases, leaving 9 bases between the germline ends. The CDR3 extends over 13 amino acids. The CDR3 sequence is CASRTASSYEQYF. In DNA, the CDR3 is TGTGCCAGCAGGACAGCTAGCTCCTACGAGCAGTACTTC.

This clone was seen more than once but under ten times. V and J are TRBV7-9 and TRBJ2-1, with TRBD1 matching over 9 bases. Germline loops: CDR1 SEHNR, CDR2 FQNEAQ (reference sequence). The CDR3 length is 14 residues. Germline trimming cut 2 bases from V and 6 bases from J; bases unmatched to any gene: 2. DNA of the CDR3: TGTGCCAGCAGCTTACGGACAGGGGCCAATGAGCAGTTCTTC. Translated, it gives CASSLRTGANEQFF.

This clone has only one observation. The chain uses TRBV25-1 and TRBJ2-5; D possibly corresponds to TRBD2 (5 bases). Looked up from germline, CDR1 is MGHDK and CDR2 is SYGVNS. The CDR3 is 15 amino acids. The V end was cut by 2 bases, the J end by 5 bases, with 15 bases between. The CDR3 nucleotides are TGTGCCAGCAGTGAAATGCGAGGGCAAGCGGAGACCCAGTACTTC. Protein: CASSEMRGQAETQYF.

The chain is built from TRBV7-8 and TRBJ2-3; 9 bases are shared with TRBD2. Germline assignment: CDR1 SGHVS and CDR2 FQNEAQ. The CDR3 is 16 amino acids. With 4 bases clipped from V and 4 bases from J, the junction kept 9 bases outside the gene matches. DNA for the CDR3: TGTGCCAGCAGCTCAGGACTAGCGAGAGAGGCAGATACGCAGTATTTT. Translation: CASSSGLAREADTQYF.

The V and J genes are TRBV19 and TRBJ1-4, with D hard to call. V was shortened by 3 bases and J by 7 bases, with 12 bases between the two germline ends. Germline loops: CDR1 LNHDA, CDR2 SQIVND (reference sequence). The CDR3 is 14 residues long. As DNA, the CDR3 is TGTGCCAGTAGTATTGGACGAAGCGGTGAAAAACTGTTTTTT. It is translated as CASSIGRSGEKLFF.

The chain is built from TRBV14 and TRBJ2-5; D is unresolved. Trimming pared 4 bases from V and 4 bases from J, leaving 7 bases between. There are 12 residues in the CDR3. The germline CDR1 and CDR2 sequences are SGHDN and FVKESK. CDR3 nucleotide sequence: TGTGCCAGCAGCCGTTCGGTAGAGACCCAGTACTTC. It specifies CASSRSVETQYF.

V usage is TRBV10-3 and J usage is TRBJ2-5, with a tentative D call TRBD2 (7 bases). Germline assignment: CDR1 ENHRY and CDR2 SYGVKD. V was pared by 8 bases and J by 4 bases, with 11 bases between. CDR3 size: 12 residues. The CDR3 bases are TGTGCCATCGGCGGGGGCCGAGAGACCCAGTACTTC. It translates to CAIGGGRETQYF.

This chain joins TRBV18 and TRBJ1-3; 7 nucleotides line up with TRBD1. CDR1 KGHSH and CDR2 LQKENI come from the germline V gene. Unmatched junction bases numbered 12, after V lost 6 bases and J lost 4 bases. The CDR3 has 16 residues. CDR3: CASSPSTGVFGNTIYF. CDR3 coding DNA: TGTGCCAGCTCCCCCTCCACAGGGGTATTCGGAAACACCATATATTTT. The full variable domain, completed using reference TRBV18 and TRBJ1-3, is NAGVMQNPRHLVRRRGQEARLRCSPMKGHSHVYWYRQLPEEGLKFMVYLQKENIIDESGMPKERFSAEFPKEGPSILRIQQVVRGDSAAYFCASSPSTGVFGNTIYFGEGSWLTVV.

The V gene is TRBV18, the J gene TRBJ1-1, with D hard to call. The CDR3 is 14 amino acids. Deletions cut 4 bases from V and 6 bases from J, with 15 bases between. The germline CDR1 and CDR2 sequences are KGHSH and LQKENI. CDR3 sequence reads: CASSRSSSLAEAFF. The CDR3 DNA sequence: TGTGCCAGCTCACGTAGCTCTAGTTTGGCTGAAGCTTTCTTT.

The CDR3 region is CASSRSGGRTTYEQYF. The CDR3 nucleotides are TGTGCCAGCAGCCGATCAGGCGGGAGGACCACCTACGAGCAGTACTTC. The genes are TRBV3-1 (or the pseudogene TRBV3-2) and TRBJ2-7; 8 bases align to TRBD2. The junction had 10 bases not matched to a gene; V was cut back by 4 bases and J by 2 bases. CDR3 length equals 16 residues. Germline V gives CDR1 LGHDT, CDR2 YNNKEL (reference sequence).

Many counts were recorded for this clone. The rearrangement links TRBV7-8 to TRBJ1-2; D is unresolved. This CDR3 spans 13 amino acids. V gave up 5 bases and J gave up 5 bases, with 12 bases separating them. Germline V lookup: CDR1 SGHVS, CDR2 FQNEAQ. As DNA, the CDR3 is TGTGCCAGCAGCCCAGGTTATGAGTATGGCTACACCTTC. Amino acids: CASSPGYEYGYTF.

The CDR3 loop reads CASRGTGVTEQFF. Written as DNA, the CDR3 is TGTGCCAGCAGAGGGACAGGGGTTACTGAGCAGTTCTTC. The rearrangement joins TRBV12-3 or TRBV12-4 to TRBJ2-1; 10 bases align to TRBD1. The ends lost 6 bases at V and 9 bases at J; junction bases unmatched: 5. The CDR3 contains 13 residues.

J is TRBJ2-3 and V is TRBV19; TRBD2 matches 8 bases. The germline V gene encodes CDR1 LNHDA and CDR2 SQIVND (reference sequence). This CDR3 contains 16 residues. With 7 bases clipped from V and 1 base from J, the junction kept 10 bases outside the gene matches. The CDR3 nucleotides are TGTGCCAGTAACTCAGTGCGGGGGGCGGGCACAGATACGCAGTATTTT. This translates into CASNSVRGAGTDTQYF.

CDR3 bases: TGTGCCAGCAGCCTAATGGGACAGGAGGTCGCAGATACGCAGTATTTT. It specifies CASSLMGQEVADTQYF. The chain carries TRBV7-2 and TRBJ2-3; TRBD1 matches 8 bases. The junction had 11 bases not matched to a gene; V was cut back by 5 bases and J by 4 bases. The length of the CDR3 is 16 residues. The V gene's germline CDR1 is SGHTA and CDR2 FQGNSA.

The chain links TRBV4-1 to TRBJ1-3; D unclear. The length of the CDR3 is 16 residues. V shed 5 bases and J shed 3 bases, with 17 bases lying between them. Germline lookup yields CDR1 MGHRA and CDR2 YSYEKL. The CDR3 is CASSGLIEGYGNTIYF. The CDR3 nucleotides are TGCGCCAGCAGCGGACTAATCGAGGGTTATGGAAACACCATATATTTT.